This is a list of T cell receptor beta chains from one sample in a study of T cell changes during pregnancy in multiple sclerosis. Produced via immunoSEQ multiplex PCR; TCRdb's table is partial and in-frame only. This table holds about 27,000 clones, 89% found once. Sequences were derived from CD8+ T cells from peripheral blood mononuclear cells, sampled in the second trimester of pregnancy. Receptors originate from a female donor with multiple sclerosis, enrolled in a pregnancy study. Each CDR3 is given with its conserved first and last residue. The D gene is left open where the match is weak. Size values are once, few and many counts, or a class for expanded clones, and some rows have none.

j_call: TRBJ2-3; v_call: TRBV6-5; clone_size: -; d_call: TRBD1; cdr3_aa: CASRIDRDPDTQYF; cdr3_nt: TGTGCCAGCAGAATCGACAGGGACCCCGATACGCAGTATTTT
j_call: TRBJ1-2; v_call: TRBV28; clone_size: -; d_call: TRBD1; cdr3_aa: CASSDRGMANYGYTF; cdr3_nt: TGTGCCAGCAGTGACAGGGGGATGGCTAACTATGGCTACACCTTC
j_call: TRBJ2-1; v_call: TRBV19; clone_size: -; d_call: TRBD2; cdr3_aa: CASSRLAPNEQFF; cdr3_nt: TGTGCCAGTAGTAGACTAGCACCGAATGAGCAGTTCTTC
j_call: TRBJ2-7; v_call: TRBV27; clone_size: -; d_call: TRBD1; cdr3_aa: CASSLGQGGYEQYF; cdr3_nt: TGTGCCAGCAGTTTGGGACAGGGAGGATACGAGCAGTACTTC
j_call: TRBJ2-7; v_call: TRBV28; clone_size: -; d_call: TRBD2; cdr3_aa: CASILTSGPSYEQYF; cdr3_nt: TGTGCCAGCATCCTGACTAGCGGGCCTTCCTACGAGCAGTACTTC
j_call: TRBJ2-5; v_call: TRBV28; clone_size: -; d_call: -; cdr3_aa: CASSLRGQETQYF; cdr3_nt: TGTGCCAGCAGTTTGCGGGGACAGGAGACCCAGTACTTC
j_call: TRBJ2-6; v_call: TRBV10-3; clone_size: -; d_call: TRBD1; cdr3_aa: CAIGDSDSSGANVLTF; cdr3_nt: TGTGCCATCGGGGACAGTGATAGCTCTGGGGCCAACGTCCTGACTTTC
j_call: TRBJ1-1; v_call: TRBV19; clone_size: -; d_call: -; cdr3_aa: CASSISGDTEAFF; cdr3_nt: TGTGCCAGTAGTATATCAGGGGACACTGAAGCTTTCTTT
j_call: TRBJ2-3; v_call: TRBV28; clone_size: -; d_call: TRBD2; cdr3_aa: CASSFSGGSTDTQYF; cdr3_nt: TGTGCCAGCAGTTTTAGCGGGGGCAGCACAGATACGCAGTATTTT
j_call: TRBJ2-7; v_call: TRBV11-1; clone_size: -; d_call: TRBD2; cdr3_aa: CASSFLGLPSGSSYEQYF; cdr3_nt: TGTGCCAGCAGCTTCTTGGGACTACCCAGCGGAAGCTCCTACGAGCAGTACTTC
j_call: TRBJ2-5; v_call: TRBV7-2; clone_size: -; d_call: TRBD1; cdr3_aa: CASSLGGTGQETQYF; cdr3_nt: TGTGCCAGCAGCTTAGGTGGGACAGGGCAAGAGACCCAGTACTTC
j_call: TRBJ2-3; v_call: TRBV28; clone_size: -; d_call: TRBD2; cdr3_aa: CASSSGTSGTTDTQYF; cdr3_nt: TGTGCCAGCAGTTCCGGGACTAGCGGCACCACAGATACGCAGTATTTT
j_call: TRBJ2-1; v_call: TRBV19; clone_size: -; d_call: TRBD2; cdr3_aa: CASSGGGSSYNEQFF; cdr3_nt: TGTGCCAGTAGTGGGGGAGGGAGCTCCTACAATGAGCAGTTCTTC
j_call: TRBJ2-7; v_call: TRBV2; clone_size: -; d_call: TRBD1; cdr3_aa: CASSDAGDRIKAYEQYF; cdr3_nt: TGTGCCAGCAGTGATGCCGGGGACAGGATTAAAGCCTACGAGCAGTACTTC
j_call: TRBJ2-3; v_call: TRBV29-1; clone_size: -; d_call: TRBD2; cdr3_aa: CSARSGGVDTQYF; cdr3_nt: TGCAGCGCCCGTTCCGGGGGGGTAGATACGCAGTATTTT
j_call: TRBJ2-6; v_call: TRBV2; clone_size: -; d_call: TRBD2; cdr3_aa: CASSEAGGSGANVLTF; cdr3_nt: TGTGCCAGCAGTGAGGCGGGGGGCTCTGGGGCCAACGTCCTGACTTTC
j_call: TRBJ2-1; v_call: TRBV27; clone_size: -; d_call: TRBD1; cdr3_aa: CASSGQGVHNEQFF; cdr3_nt: TGTGCCAGCAGTGGACAGGGCGTCCACAATGAGCAGTTCTTC
j_call: TRBJ2-1; v_call: TRBV10-2; clone_size: -; d_call: TRBD2; cdr3_aa: CASSEELAGEFEQFF; cdr3_nt: TGCGCCAGCAGTGAAGAACTAGCGGGTGAGTTTGAGCAGTTCTTC
j_call: TRBJ2-1; v_call: TRBV28; clone_size: -; d_call: TRBD2; cdr3_aa: CATSLRGRDEQFF; cdr3_nt: TGTGCCACCTCCCTGCGGGGGAGGGATGAGCAGTTCTTC
j_call: TRBJ2-5; v_call: TRBV7-6; clone_size: -; d_call: -; cdr3_aa: CASSRELGLSETQYF; cdr3_nt: TGTGCCAGCAGCCGTGAATTGGGCCTATCGGAGACCCAGTACTTC
j_call: TRBJ2-3; v_call: TRBV5-8; clone_size: -; d_call: TRBD1; cdr3_aa: CASSFTSGTGTPDTQYF; cdr3_nt: TGTGCCAGCAGCTTTACTTCCGGGACAGGCACACCAGATACGCAGTATTTT
j_call: TRBJ2-2; v_call: TRBV6-4; clone_size: -; d_call: -; cdr3_aa: CASKRRPETGELFF; cdr3_nt: TGTGCCAGCAAGCGAAGGCCCGAAACCGGGGAGCTGTTTTTT
j_call: TRBJ1-1; v_call: TRBV18; clone_size: -; d_call: TRBD1; cdr3_aa: CASSPPGQAAEAFF; cdr3_nt: TGTGCCAGCTCACCACCCGGACAGGCGGCTGAAGCTTTCTTT
j_call: TRBJ1-1; v_call: TRBV6-4; clone_size: -; d_call: -; cdr3_aa: CASSDGRAGTEAFF; cdr3_nt: TGTGCCAGCAGTGACGGTAGGGCGGGGACTGAAGCTTTCTTT
j_call: TRBJ2-1; v_call: TRBV5-8; clone_size: -; d_call: -; cdr3_aa: CASSAAYYNEQFF; cdr3_nt: TGTGCCAGCAGCGCGGCGTACTACAATGAGCAGTTCTTC
j_call: TRBJ2-3; v_call: TRBV11-2; clone_size: -; d_call: TRBD2; cdr3_aa: CASSRLTSQPTDTQYF; cdr3_nt: TGTGCCAGCAGCCGTCTGACTAGCCAACCCACAGATACGCAGTATTTT
j_call: TRBJ2-3; v_call: TRBV7-6; clone_size: -; d_call: -; cdr3_aa: CASSFLGEELDTQYF; cdr3_nt: TGTGCCAGCAGCTTTTTGGGGGAGGAGTTGGATACGCAGTATTTT
j_call: TRBJ2-5; v_call: TRBV18; clone_size: -; d_call: TRBD2; cdr3_aa: CASSPDTSGIETQYF; cdr3_nt: TGTGCCAGCTCACCAGATACTAGCGGGATTGAGACCCAGTACTTC
j_call: TRBJ1-1; v_call: TRBV4-2; clone_size: few; d_call: -; cdr3_aa: CASSFSRETEAFF; cdr3_nt: TGTGCCAGCAGCTTTAGCAGGGAAACTGAAGCTTTCTTT
j_call: TRBJ2-5; v_call: TRBV19; clone_size: -; d_call: TRBD1; cdr3_aa: CATHRTGWVGKETQYF; cdr3_nt: TGTGCCACCCACAGGACAGGGTGGGTCGGTAAAGAGACCCAGTACTTC
j_call: TRBJ2-1; v_call: TRBV5-5; clone_size: -; d_call: -; cdr3_aa: CASSLEVGATYNEQFF; cdr3_nt: TGTGCCAGCAGCTTGGAGGTGGGAGCCACCTACAATGAGCAGTTCTTC
j_call: TRBJ2-7; v_call: TRBV6-1; clone_size: -; d_call: -; cdr3_aa: CASEGIAYEQYF; cdr3_nt: TGTGCCAGCGAGGGTATCGCCTACGAGCAGTACTTC
j_call: TRBJ2-7; v_call: TRBV19; clone_size: once; d_call: TRBD1; cdr3_aa: CASTPDREPYEQYF; cdr3_nt: TGTGCCAGTACCCCTGACAGGGAGCCCTACGAGCAGTACTTC
j_call: TRBJ2-7; v_call: TRBV4-1; clone_size: -; d_call: TRBD1; cdr3_aa: CASSQAGQEFSYEQYF; cdr3_nt: TGCGCCAGCAGCCAAGCCGGACAGGAGTTTTCCTACGAGCAGTACTTC
j_call: TRBJ2-1; v_call: TRBV19; clone_size: few; d_call: TRBD2; cdr3_aa: CASEGLADNEQFF; cdr3_nt: TGTGCCAGTGAGGGACTAGCGGACAATGAGCAGTTCTTC
j_call: TRBJ2-7; v_call: TRBV4-1; clone_size: -; d_call: -; cdr3_aa: CASSQGQFFYEQYF; cdr3_nt: TGCGCCAGCAGCCAAGGCCAGTTCTTCTACGAGCAGTACTTC
j_call: TRBJ2-3; v_call: TRBV28; clone_size: -; d_call: TRBD2; cdr3_aa: CASTGTSGRASNTDTQYF; cdr3_nt: TGTGCCAGCACCGGGACTAGCGGGAGGGCCAGTAACACAGATACGCAGTATTTT
j_call: TRBJ2-2; v_call: TRBV4-2; clone_size: -; d_call: TRBD2; cdr3_aa: CASSQDGIAGAPGELFF; cdr3_nt: TGTGCCAGCAGCCAAGACGGTATAGCGGGAGCCCCCGGGGAGCTGTTTTTT
j_call: TRBJ1-6; v_call: TRBV27; clone_size: once; d_call: TRBD1; cdr3_aa: CASTTGEANSPLHF; cdr3_nt: TGTGCCAGCACTACAGGGGAAGCTAATTCACCCCTCCACTTT
j_call: TRBJ2-5; v_call: TRBV2; clone_size: -; d_call: TRBD2; cdr3_aa: CASGTSGPLESQYF; cdr3_nt: TGTGCCAGCGGGACTAGCGGACCTTTAGAGTCCCAGTACTTC
j_call: TRBJ1-5; v_call: TRBV29-1; clone_size: -; d_call: TRBD1; cdr3_aa: CSVGTGSNQPQHF; cdr3_nt: TGCAGCGTTGGGACAGGGAGCAATCAGCCCCAGCATTTT
j_call: TRBJ1-1; v_call: TRBV6-1; clone_size: few; d_call: -; cdr3_aa: CASPAGQKNTEAFF; cdr3_nt: TGTGCCAGCCCTGCAGGACAGAAGAACACTGAAGCTTTCTTT
j_call: TRBJ2-7; v_call: TRBV2; clone_size: -; d_call: TRBD2; cdr3_aa: CASSWTSGVSSYEQYF; cdr3_nt: TGTGCCAGCAGTTGGACTAGCGGGGTAAGCTCCTACGAGCAGTACTTC
j_call: TRBJ2-3; v_call: TRBV19; clone_size: -; d_call: -; cdr3_aa: CASSGFGGTDTQYF; cdr3_nt: TGTGCCAGCTCTGGCTTCGGGGGAACAGATACGCAGTATTTT
j_call: TRBJ1-5; v_call: TRBV27; clone_size: -; d_call: -; cdr3_aa: CAAGGDRPNQPQHF; cdr3_nt: TGTGCTGCGGGGGGAGACAGGCCAAATCAGCCCCAGCATTTT